This is a list of T cell receptor beta chains from one sample in a study of spatial heterogeneity in lung cancer. TCRdb re-analysed the 5' RACE reads in MiXCR, keeping a single row per CDR3 protein. There are about 60,000 distinct CDR3 sequences in the sample; approximately 8.9% occur only once, and roughly 16% lies in the top ten. Sequencing used PBMCs, obtained at surgery. These receptors all stem from a female donor with early-stage non-small cell lung cancer. The CDR3 runs from the conserved cysteine through the conserved F or W. Each record gives: CDR3 protein, J gene, V gene.

CDR3 protein: CASSERGQAYEQYF
J gene: TRBJ2-7
V gene: TRBV2

CDR3 protein: CASSELAGNTDTQYF
J gene: TRBJ2-3
V gene: TRBV16

CDR3 protein: CASSPRGAGTDTQYF
J gene: TRBJ2-3
V gene: TRBV7-2

CDR3 protein: CSARIMQKRLSSYNEQFF
J gene: TRBJ2-1
V gene: TRBV20-1

CDR3 protein: CSARITPGANVLTF
J gene: TRBJ2-6
V gene: TRBV20-1

CDR3 protein: CASGTGVTEAFF
J gene: TRBJ1-1
V gene: TRBV12-3/TRBV12-4

CDR3 protein: CSVPETGGYDQPQHF
J gene: TRBJ1-5
V gene: TRBV20-1

CDR3 protein: CASSLFPNSPLHF
J gene: TRBJ1-6
V gene: TRBV12-3/TRBV12-4

CDR3 protein: CASSARVLPYEQYF
J gene: TRBJ2-7
V gene: TRBV25-1

CDR3 protein: CASSLQRGDTEAFF
J gene: TRBJ1-1
V gene: TRBV12-3/TRBV12-4

CDR3 protein: CASSYVSPGNTIYF
J gene: TRBJ1-3
V gene: TRBV6-1

CDR3 protein: CASSPLAGTNTGELFF
J gene: TRBJ2-2
V gene: TRBV6-5

CDR3 protein: CASSPITSGNYNEQFF
J gene: TRBJ2-1
V gene: TRBV18

CDR3 protein: CASSLGGGGANVLTF
J gene: TRBJ2-6
V gene: TRBV5-1

CDR3 protein: CSADPPRIPSSGLTQYF
J gene: TRBJ2-3
V gene: TRBV20-1

CDR3 protein: CSARGLQGARNTEAFF
J gene: TRBJ1-1
V gene: TRBV20-1

CDR3 protein: CASSETGTRQPQHF
J gene: TRBJ1-5
V gene: TRBV28

CDR3 protein: CASTSPGGGSSYEQYF
J gene: TRBJ2-7
V gene: TRBV28

CDR3 protein: CASSEGSVGTEAFF
J gene: TRBJ1-1
V gene: TRBV12-3/TRBV12-4

CDR3 protein: CASSFGGADGYTF
J gene: TRBJ1-2
V gene: TRBV12-3/TRBV12-4

CDR3 protein: CASSYFRDRGREKLFF
J gene: TRBJ1-4
V gene: TRBV6-5

CDR3 protein: CASSLAESNYGYTF
J gene: TRBJ1-2
V gene: TRBV5-5

CDR3 protein: CASSITRSAQFF
J gene: TRBJ2-1
V gene: TRBV19

CDR3 protein: CASSIGAGDSVFF
J gene: TRBJ1-1
V gene: TRBV19

CDR3 protein: CASNKDRGGLFF
J gene: TRBJ1-4
V gene: TRBV12-3/TRBV12-4

CDR3 protein: CATRSTGSQPQHF
J gene: TRBJ1-5
V gene: TRBV15

CDR3 protein: CATSGYGLAGNTDTQYF
J gene: TRBJ2-3
V gene: TRBV24-1

CDR3 protein: CAWSGAPGPNYGYTF
J gene: TRBJ1-2
V gene: TRBV30

CDR3 protein: CASSPHQPGGYTF
J gene: TRBJ1-2
V gene: TRBV28

CDR3 protein: CASSPVAGQGPYEQYF
J gene: TRBJ2-7
V gene: TRBV3-1

CDR3 protein: CAWSPTGINEKLFF
J gene: TRBJ1-4
V gene: TRBV30

CDR3 protein: CASSARQGADTQYF
J gene: TRBJ2-3
V gene: TRBV7-2

CDR3 protein: CASSLDSSQNQPQHF
J gene: TRBJ1-5
V gene: TRBV5-1

CDR3 protein: CASRRQGGNEKLFF
J gene: TRBJ1-4
V gene: TRBV6-5

CDR3 protein: CASSYRGRLNTEAFF
J gene: TRBJ1-1
V gene: TRBV6-2/TRBV6-3

CDR3 protein: CASSSPPTSGRNEQFF
J gene: TRBJ2-1
V gene: TRBV5-4

CDR3 protein: CATSDMTGDEQFF
J gene: TRBJ2-1
V gene: TRBV24-1

CDR3 protein: CSALTRANSPLHF
J gene: TRBJ1-6
V gene: TRBV20-1

CDR3 protein: CASSSPGGGTEAFF
J gene: TRBJ1-1
V gene: TRBV6-5

CDR3 protein: CASSATGGAKTQYF
J gene: TRBJ2-5
V gene: TRBV12-3/TRBV12-4

CDR3 protein: CASSRGGETQYF
J gene: TRBJ2-5
V gene: TRBV7-2

CDR3 protein: CASSFLGVGNEQFF
J gene: TRBJ2-1
V gene: TRBV27

CDR3 protein: CASSPLAGADTQYF
J gene: TRBJ2-3
V gene: TRBV18

CDR3 protein: CASGLAIGQGASTEAFF
J gene: TRBJ1-1
V gene: TRBV12-5

CDR3 protein: CASSMTGVNQPQHF
J gene: TRBJ1-5
V gene: TRBV19

CDR3 protein: CASSESVGQFQETQYF
J gene: TRBJ2-5
V gene: TRBV10-1

CDR3 protein: CASSTWGGKTQETQYF
J gene: TRBJ2-5
V gene: TRBV11-3

CDR3 protein: CVSSVGQGSGNTIYF
J gene: TRBJ1-3
V gene: TRBV9

CDR3 protein: CASNGGHSTGELFF
J gene: TRBJ2-2
V gene: TRBV9

CDR3 protein: CASRSGGGVDTQYF
J gene: TRBJ2-3
V gene: TRBV6-2/TRBV6-3

CDR3 protein: CASTPPSSGRDIQYF
J gene: TRBJ2-4
V gene: TRBV28

CDR3 protein: CSASQGSTDTQYF
J gene: TRBJ2-3
V gene: TRBV20-1

CDR3 protein: CASSLSVDRNTEAFF
J gene: TRBJ1-1
V gene: TRBV12-3/TRBV12-4